This T cell receptor (beta chain) was identified during a study of blood T cell repertoires in COVID-19. Study details: Spain, Italy and the United States supplied samples that represented acute and convalescent COVID-19.

In the source study's methods: Researchers report that nucleated cell counts were estimated from reference gene primer amplification. The method was immunoSEQ multiplex PCR; TCRdb's version includes in-frame clones alone and lacks a portion of them. V, J and clone size are those of that table, while D and trimming were read from the DNA. The sample has around 170,000 clones; about 83% are singletons. This receptor was obtained from a man aged 70-80 years who had recovered from COVID-19. The specimen sequenced was peripheral blood.

CDR3 sequence reads: CASSLRQGAHYGYTF. The CDR3 nucleotides are TGTGCCAGCAGCCTCCGACAGGGGGCACACTATGGCTACACCTTC. This chain uses TRBV3-1 (or the pseudogene TRBV3-2) with TRBJ1-2; TRBD1 aligns across 10 bases. This CDR3 comprises 15 residues. Germline-derived CDR1 and CDR2 are LGHDT and YNNKEL (reference sequence). V dropped 4 bases and J dropped 3; count of bases not matched to a gene: 5.